This T cell receptor beta chain was captured by sequencing in a study of blood T cell repertoires in COVID-19. Study-wide context: Samples came from the United States, Italy and Spain, spanning acute and convalescent COVID-19.

Original analysis: Reference gene primers were amplified, and this amplification served to estimate nucleated cell counts. Repertoires were generated with immunoSEQ multiplex PCR, while TCRdb's copy carries only in-frame clones and drops some. V, J and clone size reflect that table, while D and trimming were determined from the DNA. The sample records roughly 81,000 clones, approximately 78% being singletons. This receptor was obtained from a man aged 60 to 75 with acute or convalescent COVID-19. The sample comprised peripheral blood.

This chain's CDR3 is CASTVGGSPDGYTF. The DNA of the CDR3 is TGTGCCAGCACTGTCGGGGGGAGCCCGGATGGCTACACCTTC. This chain uses TRBV9 with TRBJ1-2; D possibly corresponds to TRBD1 (5 bases). CDR1 is SGDLS, CDR2 YYNGEE, per germline. Trimming left V 6 bases short and J 6 bases short, with 18 bases between. This CDR3 spans 14 amino acids.